The present T cell receptor (beta chain) was sequenced within a study of shared clonotypes between healthy human individuals. Some clones are missing from TCRdb's copy, which holds only in-frame ones; the method was immunoSEQ multiplex PCR. The sample records around 1.9 million clones, just under 95% being singletons. CD45RO-negative, CCR7-selected cells formed the naive CD8 fraction, which excluded terminally differentiated effector memory CD45RA+ cells. The V and J ends lost 5 bases and 7 bases respectively, with 14 bases between them. The CDR3 contains 13 residues. Germline lookup yields CDR1 SEHNR and CDR2 FQNEAQ (reference sequence).

The genes are TRBV7-9 and TRBJ1-2; no clear D gene. The clonotype comes from a man between 18 and 29 years old in good health. Some clones in this sample may be carry-over from other donors' samples. The sample comprised naive CD8+ T cells from PBMCs. This CDR3 is CASSHAAAGGYTF. The CDR3 DNA is TGTGCCAGCAGCCACGCAGCGGCTGGTGGCTACACCTTC.